The 14 T cell receptor beta chains below were found in one sample sequenced in a study of blood T cell repertoires in COVID-19. Clones were sequenced by immunoSEQ multiplex PCR, and TCRdb holds only the in-frame ones, with some missing. The sample has more than 15,000 clones, under 95% seen once. The sample consisted of peripheral blood. These receptors came from a human donor in a cohort sampled during active COVID-19.

Here the CDR3 DNA reads TGTGCCAGCAAAAGAGACGGCAGGGGCACAGATACGCAGTATTTT. Its protein is CASKRDGRGTDTQYF. The V gene is TRBV6-5, the J gene TRBJ2-3, with a weak D call TRBD1 (5 bases). Trimming stripped 7 bases from V and 1 base from J, with 15 bases between. The germline V gene encodes CDR1 MNHEY and CDR2 SVGAGI. CDR3 length: 15 residues.

The chain uses TRBV5-1 and TRBJ2-2, with D possibly TRBD1 on 6 matching bases. CDR1 SGHRS and CDR2 YFSETQ come from the germline V gene. V lost 5 bases to trimming and J lost 4 bases, with 12 bases between them. The CDR3 runs 14 residues. CDR3 region: CASSWSGVTGELFF. In nucleotides, the CDR3 is TGCGCCAGCAGTTGGTCAGGGGTCACCGGGGAGCTGTTTTTT.

This clone was detected once. The chain joins TRBV5-5 to TRBJ1-5; D perhaps matches TRBD1 (5 bases). Germline assignment: CDR1 SGHKS and CDR2 YYEKEE (reference sequence). The CDR3 contains 15 residues. The ends were cut back, 9 bases at V and 2 bases at J, with 18 bases in the middle. In DNA form, the CDR3 reads TGTGCCATCACCCAAACGGGGGGGGGCAATCAGCCCCAGCATTTT. Translated: CAITQTGGGNQPQHF.

The J gene is TRBJ2-1, the V gene TRBV15; D is perhaps TRBD2 (5 bases). Looked up from germline, CDR1 is LNHNV and CDR2 is YYDKDF (reference sequence). This CDR3 comprises 17 residues. Trimming cost V 0 bases and J 0 bases, with 12 bases left between them. The CDR3 spells CATSRDSAGSSYNEQFF. The CDR3, as DNA: TGTGCCACCAGCAGAGATTCGGCTGGGAGCTCCTACAATGAGCAGTTCTTC. Supplemented by reference TRBV15 and TRBJ2-1, the full variable domain reads DAMVIQNPRYQVTQFGKPVTLSCSQTLNHNVMYWYQQKSSQAPKLLFHYYDKDFNNEADTPDNFQSRRPNTSFCFLDIRSPGLGDTAMYLCATSRDSAGSSYNEQFFGPGTRLTVL.

The chain is built from TRBV6-5 and TRBJ1-5; 7 bases agree with TRBD1. The CDR3 loop spans 14 amino acids. Germline trimming cut 4 bases from V and 2 bases from J; bases unmatched to any gene: 2. Germline V gene data show CDR1 as MNHEY and CDR2 as SVGAGI. The CDR3 protein is CASSFGQGNQPQHF. As DNA, the CDR3 is TGTGCCAGCAGTTTCGGACAGGGCAATCAGCCCCAGCATTTT.

The chain links TRBV4-1 to TRBJ1-4; the D is unclear. The germline CDR1 and CDR2 sequences are MGHRA and YSYEKL. The V end lost 9 bases, the J end lost 6 bases, and 17 bases lay between the germline ends. This CDR3 is built from 14 residues. DNA of the CDR3: TGCGCCAGTTCTCGGACTCTCGAGGATGAAAAACTGTTTTTT. This translates into CASSRTLEDEKLFF.

The DNA for the CDR3 is TGTGCCATCAGTGACAGACAGAACACCGGGGAGCTGTTTTTT. Its translation is CAISDRQNTGELFF. The J gene is TRBJ2-2, the V gene TRBV10-3, with D uncertain. Trimming took off 3 bases at V and 1 base at J, with 6 bases between the two ends. Germline assignment: CDR1 ENHRY and CDR2 SYGVKD. The CDR3 runs 14 residues.

The chain uses TRBV24-1 and TRBJ2-1; TRBD1 agrees at 9 bases. Germline CDR1 KGHDR, CDR2 SFDVKD. J was trimmed by 7 bases and V by 4 bases; bases with no gene match: 10. This CDR3 is 16 amino acids long. The CDR3 DNA is TGTGCCACCAGTGAGTCCGGGACAGGGACTTTGAATGAGCAGTTCTTC. Translated: CATSESGTGTLNEQFF.

Notes on this clone: At one end, the junction sequence differs from germline, possibly due to a read error. The genes are TRBV7-7 and TRBJ2-1; TRBD2 matches at 8 bases. The CDR3 runs 16 residues. Looked up from germline, CDR1 is SSHAT and CDR2 is FNYEAQ (reference sequence). CDR3 residues: CASSLSLAGGVSEQFF. Written as DNA, the CDR3 is TGTGCTAGCAGCTTATCATTGGCGGGAGGAGTAAGTGAGCAGTTCTTC.

This clone showed up just a few times. V and J are TRBV10-1 and TRBJ2-7; 9 bases are a match to TRBD2. The germline V gene encodes CDR1 WNHNN and CDR2 SYGVQD (reference sequence). The ends lost 3 bases at V and 0 bases at J; junction bases unmatched: 15. The CDR3 contains 19 residues. CDR3 sequence: CASSEPLPASGTSSYEQYV. The CDR3 nucleotides are TGCGCCAGCAGTGAACCCCTCCCGGCTAGCGGGACGAGCTCCTACGAGCAGTACGTC.

The chain uses TRBV4-1 and TRBJ2-1; 10 nucleotides line up with TRBD2. V lost 6 bases to trimming and J lost 7 bases; unmatched junction nucleotides: 9. The germline CDR1 and CDR2 sequences are MGHRA and YSYEKL. This CDR3 spans 15 amino acids. The CDR3 DNA is TGCGCCAGCAGGACAAGCGGGAGGGCACATAATGAGCAGTTCTTC. Amino acids: CASRTSGRAHNEQFF.

The chain combines TRBV12-5 with TRBJ2-5; D uncertain. Trimming took off 2 bases at V and 0 bases at J, with 10 bases between the two ends. This CDR3 is built from 15 residues. Looked up from germline, CDR1 is LGHNT and CDR2 is FRNRAP. CDR3: CASGLPSLYQETQYF. CDR3 sequence (DNA): TGTGCTAGTGGTTTGCCGAGCTTGTACCAAGAGACCCAGTACTTC.

The chain links TRBV3-1 (or the pseudogene TRBV3-2) to TRBJ1-5; D may be TRBD1 (5 bases). V was clipped by 2 bases and J by 1 base, with 12 bases between them. The CDR3 is 16 amino acids. Germline V lookup: CDR1 LGHDT, CDR2 YNNKEL (reference sequence). CDR3 bases: TGTGCCAGCAGCCAAACGGGAGGGGTGAGCAATCAGCCCCAGCATTTT. It yields the protein CASSQTGGVSNQPQHF.

This chain connects TRBV19 to TRBJ2-4; TRBD1 might be the D (5 bases). Germline CDR1 LNHDA, CDR2 SQIVND (reference sequence). Trimming took 5 bases from V and 0 from J, leaving 8 bases between them. This CDR3 has 14 amino acids. The DNA of the CDR3 is TGTGCCAGTAGTTCAGGGTTAGCCAAAAACATTCAGTACTTC. It is translated as CASSSGLAKNIQYF. The whole variable domain, remainder taken from reference TRBV19 and TRBJ2-4, is DGGITQSPKYLFRKEGQNVTLSCEQNLNHDAMYWYRQDPGQGLRLIYYSQIVNDFQKGDIAEGYSVSREKKESFPLTVTSAQKNPTAFYLCASSSGLAKNIQYFGAGTRLSVL.